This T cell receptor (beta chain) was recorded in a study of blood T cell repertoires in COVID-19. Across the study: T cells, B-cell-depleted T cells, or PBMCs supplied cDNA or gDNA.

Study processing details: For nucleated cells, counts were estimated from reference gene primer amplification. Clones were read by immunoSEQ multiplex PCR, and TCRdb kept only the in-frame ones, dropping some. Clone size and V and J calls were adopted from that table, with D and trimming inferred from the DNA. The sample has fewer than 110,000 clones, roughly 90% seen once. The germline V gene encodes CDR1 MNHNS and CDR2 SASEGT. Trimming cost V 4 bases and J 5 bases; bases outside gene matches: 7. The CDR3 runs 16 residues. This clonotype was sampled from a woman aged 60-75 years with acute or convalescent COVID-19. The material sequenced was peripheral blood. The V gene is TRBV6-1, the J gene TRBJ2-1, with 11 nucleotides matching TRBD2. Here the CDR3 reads CASSVFTSGSNNEQFF. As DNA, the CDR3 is TGTGCCAGCAGTGTGTTCACTAGCGGGAGTAACAATGAGCAGTTCTTC.